This entry features one TCR beta chain sequence. Its antigen remains unknown. Repeated repertoire sampling spanned the course of chemoradiotherapy. This record belongs to a study of chemoradiotherapy in HPV16-positive cancers. Looking at the study overall: Functional T-cell assays on a couple of HPV16-positive patients' cells defined candidate HPV-specific clones and common TCR motifs. Study-level findings and limits: Candidate HPV-specific clones and E7-related TCR motifs grew in tumor during treatment.

This table comes from immunoSEQ multiplex PCR, and its TCRdb copy is limited to in-frame clones, with some not included. The sample has about 1,200 clones, about 89% seen once; the top ten hold 2.5% to 3%. V was trimmed by 0 bases and J by 0 bases, leaving 7 bases between them. This CDR3 comprises 14 residues. The germline V gene encodes CDR1 SGDLS and CDR2 YYNGEE. The sequence derives from a human donor with HPV-associated anogenital cancer. The source was tumor tissue, collected from a patient who underwent chemoradiotherapy. The chain links TRBV9 to TRBJ2-7; maybe TRBD2 (5 bases). CDR3 residues: CASSVDGSSYEQYF. CDR3 nucleotides: TGTGCCAGCAGCGTAGATGGGAGCTCCTACGAGCAGTACTTC.